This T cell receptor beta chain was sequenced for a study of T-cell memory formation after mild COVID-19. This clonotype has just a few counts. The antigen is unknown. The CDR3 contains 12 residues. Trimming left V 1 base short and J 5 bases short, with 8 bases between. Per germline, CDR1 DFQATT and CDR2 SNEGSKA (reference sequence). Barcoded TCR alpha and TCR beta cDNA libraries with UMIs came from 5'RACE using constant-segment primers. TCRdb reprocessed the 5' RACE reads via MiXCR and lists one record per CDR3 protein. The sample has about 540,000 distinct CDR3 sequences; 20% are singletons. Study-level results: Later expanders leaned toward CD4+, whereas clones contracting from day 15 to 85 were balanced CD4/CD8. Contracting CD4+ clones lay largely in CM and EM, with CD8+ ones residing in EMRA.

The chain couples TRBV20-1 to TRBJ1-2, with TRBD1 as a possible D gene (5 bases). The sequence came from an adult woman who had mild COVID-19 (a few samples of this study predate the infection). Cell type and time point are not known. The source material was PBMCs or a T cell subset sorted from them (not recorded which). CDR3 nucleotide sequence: TGCAGTGCTAGAGGGGCAGGGTATGGCTACACCTTC. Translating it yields CSARGAGYGYTF.